This T cell receptor (beta chain) was sequenced for a study of blood T cell repertoires in COVID-19. Across the whole study: Italy, Spain and the United States were the sources of the convalescent and acute COVID-19 samples. The analysed material was cDNA or gDNA that came from T cells, B-cell-depleted T cells, or PBMCs.

J lost 4 bases, V lost 3 bases, and 3 bases had no gene match. Germline CDR1 reads SGDLS; CDR2 reads YYNGEE. The CDR3 extends over 13 amino acids. Seattle-derived patients entered the study during active infection and were followed longitudinally. Original analysis: The assay estimated nucleated cells by amplifying reference gene primers. The assay was immunoSEQ multiplex PCR, and TCRdb's table has in-frame clones only and misses some. That table gives V, J and clone size, and the DNA gave D and trimming. The repertoire holds 200,000 to 250,000 clones, with about nine tenths as singletons. This clonotype was obtained from a man younger than 45 with COVID-19, enrolled during active disease. Sequenced input: peripheral blood. This rearrangement joins TRBV9 to TRBJ1-2, with TRBD1 matching 7 bases. CDR3 sequence (DNA): TGTGCCAGCAGCGGCGGGACAGCCTATGGCTACACCTTC. Translation gives CASSGGTAYGYTF.